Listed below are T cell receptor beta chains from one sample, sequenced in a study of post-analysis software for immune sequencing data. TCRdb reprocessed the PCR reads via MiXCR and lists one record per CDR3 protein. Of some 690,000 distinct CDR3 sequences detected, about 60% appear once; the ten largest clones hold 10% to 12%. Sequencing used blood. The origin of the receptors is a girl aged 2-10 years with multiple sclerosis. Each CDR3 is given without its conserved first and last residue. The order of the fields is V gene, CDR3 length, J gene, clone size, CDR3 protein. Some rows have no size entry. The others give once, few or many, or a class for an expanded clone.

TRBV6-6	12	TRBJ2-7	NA	ASSGTASSYEQY
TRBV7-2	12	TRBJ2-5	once	ASSLDPRRETQY
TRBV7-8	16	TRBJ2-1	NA	ASSLAGLAGGPYNEQF
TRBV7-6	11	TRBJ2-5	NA	ASSLDWGETQY
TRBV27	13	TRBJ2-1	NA	ASSFGQGPYNEQF
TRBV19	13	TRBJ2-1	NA	ASSISEGLDNEQF
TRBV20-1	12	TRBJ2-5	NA	SAGGTASVETQY
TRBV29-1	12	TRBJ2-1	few	SVPGDRPYNEQF
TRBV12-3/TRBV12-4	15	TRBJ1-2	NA	ASSLEGPGVSPYGYT
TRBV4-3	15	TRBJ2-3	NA	ASSRLAGGFSTDTQY
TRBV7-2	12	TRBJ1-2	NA	ASSSDRGVYGYT
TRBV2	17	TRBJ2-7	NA	ASSEARQTGLTKLYEQY
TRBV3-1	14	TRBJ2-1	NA	ASSQETTGGYNEQF
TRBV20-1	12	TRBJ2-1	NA	SAPPGGPYNEQF